This TCR beta chain was identified during a study of identical twins. The ends were cut back, 3 bases at V and 15 bases at J, with 6 bases in the middle. The CDR3 is 9 amino acids. Carrying unique molecular identifiers, the cDNA also gained a universal primer site through template switching. TCRdb ran MiXCR on the 5' RACE reads and lists one entry per CDR3 protein. This table has hundreds of thousands of distinct CDR3 sequences, roughly 6% appearing once. This clonotype has a count of ten or more. V is TRBV12-3 or TRBV12-4 and J is TRBJ2-1; D unclear. Sample: naive T cells sorted from blood. This receptor was identified in a man aged 18 to 29 in good health. The chain's CDR3 is CASSFPPFF. CDR3 in DNA: TGTGCCAGCAGTTTTCCCCCGTTCTTC.